This T cell receptor beta chain came from a study of CD8+CD57+ T cells in acquired aplastic anemia. This clonotype was detected only a few times. CDR3 length: 14 amino acids. V lost 2 bases and J lost 2, with 9 bases in between. Germline V gives CDR1 LGHNA, CDR2 YNFKEQ. Before being chosen for sequencing, patients had shown CD8+CD57+ cell expansion by flow cytometry. According to the study, genomic DNA was the template for TCR beta VDJ and CDR3 profiling. TCRdb reanalysed the reads using MiXCR and keeps one entry per CDR3 protein. The table records 400,000 to 600,000 distinct CDR3 sequences, about a third of them present only once.

Material: sorted CD4+, CD8+, or CD8+CD57+ T cells (not recorded which) from PBMCs. The J gene is TRBJ1-1, the V gene TRBV4-2; unclear D gene. The receptor's source is a human donor with aplastic anemia. This CDR3 is CASSQTDRNTEAFF. CDR3 nucleotide sequence: TGTGCCAGCAGCCAAACAGACCGAAACACTGAAGCTTTCTTT.